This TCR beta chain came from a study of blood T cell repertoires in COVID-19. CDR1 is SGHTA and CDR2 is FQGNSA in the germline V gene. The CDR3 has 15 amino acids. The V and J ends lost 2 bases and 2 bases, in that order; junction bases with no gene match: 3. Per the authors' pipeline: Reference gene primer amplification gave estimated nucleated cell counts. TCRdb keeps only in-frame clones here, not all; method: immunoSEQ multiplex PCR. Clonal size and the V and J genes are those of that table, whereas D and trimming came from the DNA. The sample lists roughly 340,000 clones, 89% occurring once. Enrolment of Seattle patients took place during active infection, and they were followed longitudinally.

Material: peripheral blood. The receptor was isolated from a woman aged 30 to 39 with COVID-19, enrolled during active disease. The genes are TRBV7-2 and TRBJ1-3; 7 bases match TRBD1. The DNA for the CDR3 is TGTGCCAGCAGCTTAAACAGGGGCCCTGGAAACACCATATATTTT. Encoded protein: CASSLNRGPGNTIYF. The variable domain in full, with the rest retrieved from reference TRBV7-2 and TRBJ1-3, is GAGVSQSPSNKVTEKGKDVELRCDPISGHTALYWYRQSLGQGLEFLIYFQGNSAPDKSGLPSDRFSAERTGGSVSTLTIQRTQQEDSAVYLCASSLNRGPGNTIYFGEGSWLTVV.